A single sample is the source of the 24 T cell receptor beta chains below, sequenced in a study of T cells in Graves' hyperthyroidism and ophthalmopathy. The source material, RNA transcripts, was used to amplify TCR beta CDR3 regions. The primer set for the first-round RT-PCR of the TCR CDR3 was HTBI. TCRdb reprocessed the multiplex PCR reads with MiXCR, giving one entry per CDR3 protein. The data hold about 500,000 distinct CDR3 sequences, with around 15% observed a single time. Sequencing was carried out using blood. The origin of the receptors is a young woman with Graves' hyperthyroidism.

The chain is built from TRBV6-2 or TRBV6-3 and TRBJ1-4; 11 bases fit TRBD1. Looked up from germline, CDR1 is MNHEY and CDR2 is SVGEGT. The CDR3 sequence is 16 residues long. J lost 7 bases, V lost 6 bases, and 10 bases had no gene match. The CDR3 is CASSPLGQGAVEKLFF. The DNA for the CDR3 is TGTGCCAGCAGCCCCCTTGGACAGGGGGCCGTTGAAAAACTGTTTTTT.

This clonotype has a handful of counts. This may be a read error, as it is one base from a much larger clone. The chain employs TRBV7-3 and TRBJ2-3; the match to TRBD2 covers 7 bases. With 5 bases clipped from V and 5 bases from J, the junction kept 10 bases outside the gene matches. The V gene's germline CDR1 is SGHTA and CDR2 FQGTGA. The CDR3 loop spans 15 amino acids. Here the CDR3 reads CASSTLVGGIDTQYF. CDR3 DNA sequence: TGTGCCAGCAGCACACTAGTGGGAGGGATAGATACGCAGTATTTT.

The chain uses TRBV20-1 and TRBJ1-1, with no clear D. The germline CDR1 and CDR2 sequences are DFQATT and SNEGSKA (reference sequence). Trimming cost V 0 bases and J 11 bases, with 10 bases left between them. CDR3 length: 11 amino acids. The CDR3, as DNA: TGCAGTGCTAGAGAGTTGGTCGATGCTTTCTTT. Residues: CSARELVDAFF.

This clonotype was observed many times. The chain carries TRBV20-1 and TRBJ2-5; tentative D call: TRBD2 (6 bases). The germline V and J ends were trimmed by 3 bases and 5 bases, with 19 bases remaining between them. The CDR3 loop spans 15 amino acids. From germline, CDR1 is DFQATT and CDR2 SNEGSKA (reference sequence). CDR3 region: CSASRTSRMGETQYF. The CDR3 nucleotides read TGCAGTGCTAGTCGAACTAGCCGGATGGGGGAGACCCAGTACTTC.

The chain joins TRBV6-6 to TRBJ2-1; TRBD2 matches at 8 bases. Per the germline V gene, CDR1 is MNHNY and CDR2 is SVGAGI (reference sequence). The CDR3 is made up of 16 amino acids. J was trimmed by 4 bases and V by 0 bases; bases with no gene match: 5. As DNA, the CDR3 is TGTGCCAGCAGTTACTCCGGGACTAGGGCATACAATGAGCAGTTCTTC. It translates to CASSYSGTRAYNEQFF.

This clonotype was detected ten times or more. This sequence joins TRBV27 and TRBJ2-1, with unresolved D. The V end lost 5 bases, the J end lost 2 bases, and 10 bases lay between the germline ends. The CDR3 is 14 residues long. The germline CDR1 and CDR2 sequences are MNHEY and SMNVEV (reference sequence). CDR3 sequence (DNA): TGTGCCAGCAGTGCCTCAAGAACCTACAATGAGCAGTTCTTC. Translating it yields CASSASRTYNEQFF.

A few counts support this clonotype. This chain links TRBV7-2 with TRBJ2-5, with 16 nucleotides matching TRBD2. Germline-derived CDR1 and CDR2 are SGHTA and FQGNSA. V lost 6 bases and J lost 4; bases outside the gene matches: 11. The CDR3 has 18 residues. In nucleotides, the CDR3 is TGTGCCAGCAGTCTTAGGCCGGGACTAGCGGGAGGGGGAGAGACCCAGTACTTC. Protein: CASSLRPGLAGGGETQYF.

This clonotype was recorded at least ten times. This sequence joins TRBV7-8 and TRBJ2-3, with 7 bases fitting TRBD1. The CDR3 is made up of 15 amino acids. Germline trimming cut 6 bases from V and 5 bases from J; bases unmatched to any gene: 11. Germline V gene data show CDR1 as SGHVS and CDR2 as FQNEAQ. DNA of the CDR3: TGTGCCAGCAGATCGACAGGGTACTCCAGAGATACGCAGTATTTT. Its protein is CASRSTGYSRDTQYF.

This clonotype was counted ten times or more. V gene TRBV7-3 combines with J gene TRBJ1-6; unclear D gene. CDR1 and CDR2 (germline): SGHTA, FQGTGA. The V gene lost 7 bases and the J gene lost 9 bases, with 16 bases spanning the gap. The CDR3 has 14 amino acids. CDR3 in DNA: TGTGCCAGCAAACCAGGAGCGACACTTTCACCCCTCCACTTT. This encodes CASKPGATLSPLHF.

This rearrangement joins TRBV5-1 to TRBJ2-5; 8 nucleotides line up with TRBD1. CDR1 is SGHRS, CDR2 YFSETQ, per germline. The CDR3 runs to 14 residues. The J segment lost 2 bases and the V segment lost 7 bases, leaving 7 bases of the junction unmatched. CDR3 region: CASWTDRGQETQYF. CDR3 nucleotide sequence: TGCGCCAGCTGGACAGACAGGGGTCAAGAGACCCAGTACTTC.

This clonotype was recorded at least ten times. The genes are TRBV7-2 and TRBJ2-3; 8 bases fit TRBD1. Per the germline V gene, CDR1 is SGHTA and CDR2 is FQGNSA. The CDR3 covers 15 residues. V shed 4 bases, J shed 2 bases, and the junction held 5 bases outside the gene matches. In DNA, the CDR3 is TGTGCCAGCAGCTACTTGGACAGGGTCACAGATACGCAGTATTTT. It codes for CASSYLDRVTDTQYF.

This clonotype has ten or more counts. The gene calls are TRBV9 and TRBJ2-6, with TRBD1 identical over 7 bases. Germline CDR1 SGDLS, CDR2 YYNGEE. V trimming: 0 bases; J trimming: 1 base; junction bases outside the gene matches: 7. This CDR3 has 18 amino acids. The chain's CDR3 is CASSVDIQGISGANVLTF. DNA of the CDR3: TGTGCCAGCAGCGTAGATATACAGGGGATTTCTGGGGCCAACGTCCTGACTTTC.

Many counts were recorded for this clonotype. The chain carries TRBV20-1 and TRBJ2-5; TRBD2 agrees at 10 bases. With 5 bases clipped from V and 5 bases from J, the junction kept 8 bases outside the gene matches. Germline CDR1 reads DFQATT; CDR2 reads SNEGSKA (reference sequence). This CDR3 contains 14 residues. The DNA of the CDR3 is TGCAGTGCTCCCGTAGCGGGAGGAAGGGAGACCCAGTACTTC. It encodes CSAPVAGGRETQYF.

This clonotype has a count of ten or more. V usage is TRBV2 and J usage is TRBJ2-1, with D possibly TRBD1 on 5 matching bases. With 7 bases removed from V and 5 bases from J, the gap between germline ends came to 15 bases. Germline V gene lookup returns CDR1 SNHLY and CDR2 FYNNEI. This CDR3 has 14 residues. The chain's CDR3 is CASIVRTHNNEQFF. The CDR3 DNA follows: TGTGCCAGCATTGTGCGGACACATAACAATGAGCAGTTCTTC.

The sample holds many counts of this clonotype. This chain links TRBV3-1 with TRBJ2-1; D may be TRBD2 (6 bases). Germline assignment: CDR1 LGHDT and CDR2 YNNKEL (reference sequence). CDR3 length: 19 amino acids. The germline V and J ends were trimmed by 0 bases and 0 bases, with 18 bases remaining between them. The CDR3 protein is CASSQDGDYLGSSYNEQFF. CDR3 in DNA: TGTGCCAGCAGCCAAGATGGAGACTATCTCGGGAGCTCCTACAATGAGCAGTTCTTC.

This clonotype was recorded many times. This chain connects TRBV5-1 to TRBJ1-5; 9 nucleotides line up with TRBD1. The CDR3 length is 15 residues. Germline V lookup: CDR1 SGHRS, CDR2 YFSETQ. Losses at the gene ends were 0 bases for V and 4 bases for J; bases not matched to a gene: 2. Here the CDR3 reads CASSLGGQGNQPQHF. The CDR3 DNA follows: TGCGCCAGCAGCTTGGGAGGACAGGGGAATCAGCCCCAGCATTTT.

This sequence joins TRBV19 and TRBJ2-4; TRBD2 matches at 16 bases. The CDR3 consists of 18 residues. Germline loops: CDR1 LNHDA, CDR2 SQIVND (reference sequence). J lost 0 bases, V lost 7 bases, and 6 bases had no gene match. CDR3 sequence (DNA): TGTGCCAGTACCACGGGACTAGCGGGAGGGATAGCCAAAAACATTCAGTACTTC. Translating gives CASTTGLAGGIAKNIQYF.

Many counts were recorded for this clonotype. V gene TRBV11-1 combines with J gene TRBJ2-1; D remains unclear. Germline CDR1 is SGHAT and CDR2 is FQDESV (reference sequence). This CDR3 has 11 amino acids. Trimming removed 3 bases from V and 10 bases from J, with 7 bases in between. CDR3 sequence (DNA): TGTGCCAGCAGCTTTTCTAGGGAGCAGTTCTTC. It yields the protein CASSFSREQFF. The variable domain in full, with the rest retrieved from reference TRBV11-1 and TRBJ2-1, is EAEVAQSPRYKITEKSQAVAFWCDPISGHATLYWYRQILGQGPELLVQFQDESVVDDSQLPKDRFSAERLKGVDSTLKIQPAELGDSAMYLCASSFSREQFFGPGTRLTVL.

J is TRBJ2-7 and V is TRBV19; D remains ambiguous. Trimming left V 5 bases short and J 3 bases short, with 14 bases between. CDR1 is LNHDA, CDR2 SQIVND, per germline (reference sequence). This CDR3 has 14 amino acids. The CDR3 sequence is CASSDSGWGYEQYF. The DNA of the CDR3 is TGTGCCAGTAGTGACTCTGGTTGGGGCTACGAGCAGTACTTC.

The V gene is TRBV14, the J gene TRBJ2-7; 12 bases map to TRBD2. V was clipped by 4 bases and J by 9 bases; unmatched bases: 7. Germline V gene lookup returns CDR1 SGHDN and CDR2 FVKESK. The CDR3 has 14 residues. Here the CDR3 DNA reads TGTGCCAGCAGCCGTCGACTAGCGGGAGAAGGGCAGTACTTC. Translating gives CASSRRLAGEGQYF.

The V gene is TRBV7-3, the J gene TRBJ2-1, with D tentatively TRBD2 (5 bases). The germline CDR1 and CDR2 sequences are SGHTA and FQGTGA. CDR3 length: 16 amino acids. V lost 5 bases and J 4 bases, leaving 18 bases between the germline ends. The CDR3 loop is CASSRNLAEAYNEQFF. The CDR3 DNA reads as TGTGCCAGCAGCCGAAATCTAGCAGAAGCTTACAATGAGCAGTTCTTC. The variable domain in full, with the rest retrieved from reference TRBV7-3 and TRBJ2-1, is GAGVSQTPSNKVTEKGKYVELRCDPISGHTALYWYRQSLGQGPEFLIYFQGTGAADDSGLPNDRFFAVRPEGSVSTLKIQRTERGDSAVYLCASSRNLAEAYNEQFFGPGTRLTVL.

The sample holds many counts of this clonotype. The chain recombines TRBV11-1 with TRBJ1-1; D gene uncertain. Trimming cost V 2 bases and J 5 bases, with 15 bases left between them. The CDR3 is made up of 15 amino acids. Germline V lookup: CDR1 SGHAT, CDR2 FQDESV (reference sequence). The CDR3 region is CASSLPHLGRTEAFF. In DNA form, the CDR3 reads TGTGCCAGCAGCTTACCCCATTTAGGTAGGACTGAAGCTTTCTTT.

This chain joins TRBV5-5 and TRBJ1-5; D perhaps matches TRBD1 (6 bases). The length of the CDR3 is 15 residues. V dropped 0 bases and J dropped 7 bases, with 14 bases sitting between them. The germline CDR1 and CDR2 sequences are SGHKS and YYEKEE (reference sequence). CDR3 nucleotide sequence: TGTGCCAGCAGCTTGGACCCCTCCGGGGGCCAGCCCCAGCATTTT. Amino acids: CASSLDPSGGQPQHF.

In this sample, this clonotype turned up many times. CDR3 in amino acids: CASSVGTGARTDTQYF. In DNA, the CDR3 is TGTGCCAGCAGCGTAGGGACAGGGGCAAGAACAGATACGCAGTATTTT. V and J are TRBV9 and TRBJ2-3; 9 positions match TRBD1. V was pared by 0 bases and J by 3 bases, with 5 bases of the junction left unmatched. The germline V gene has CDR1 SGDLS and CDR2 YYNGEE. The CDR3 length is 16 residues.